These T cell receptor beta chains were read from a single sample in a study of shared clonotypes between healthy human individuals. TCRdb's table, derived via immunoSEQ multiplex PCR, lists solely in-frame clones and lacks some. Of over 2 million clones listed, roughly 94% are singletons. The sequenced material came from naive CD4+ T cells sorted from blood. All receptors derive from a man between 18 and 35 years old in good health. Each CDR3 is given with its conserved first and last residue. Fields, in order: J gene, clone size, V gene, D gene, CDR3 DNA, CDR3 protein. D genes are given only for firm matches. Expanded clones are given a class, and other clones once, few, many or no size at all.

TRBJ2-1	NA	TRBV7-9	TRBD1	TGTGCCAGCAGCTCAGAGAACAGGGGAGACTACAATGAGCAGTTCTTC	CASSSENRGDYNEQFF
TRBJ2-1	NA	TRBV7-3	NA	TGTGCCAGCAGTTCTCAGGGTTGGGGGAATGAGCAGTTCTTC	CASSSQGWGNEQFF
TRBJ1-6	NA	TRBV5-4	TRBD1	TGTGCCAGCAGCCTCCGGGACAGCGGATATTCACCCCTCCACTTT	CASSLRDSGYSPLHF
TRBJ1-3	once	TRBV6-5	NA	TGTGCCAGCAGTGCCCGACACCCCTCTGGAAACACCATATATTTT	CASSARHPSGNTIYF
TRBJ2-7	NA	TRBV10-3	NA	TGTGCCATCAGTGAGCGGAGGGAACAGGGCTACGAGCAGTACTTC	CAISERREQGYEQYF
TRBJ2-1	NA	TRBV5-1	TRBD2	TGCGCCAGCAGCCCGGGACTAGCGGGGGGGTTCTCCTACAATGAGCAGTTCTTC	CASSPGLAGGFSYNEQFF
TRBJ2-7	NA	TRBV2	NA	TGTGCCAGCAGTGAGGCCCTGGGTCTCGTCCCCTACGAGCAGTACTTC	CASSEALGLVPYEQYF
TRBJ1-4	NA	TRBV11-2	NA	TGTGCCAGCAGCCTTAGATCGCGAGGGAATCGGAATGAAAAACTGTTTTTT	CASSLRSRGNRNEKLFF
TRBJ1-5	once	TRBV2	NA	TGTGCCAGCAGTGATCCGGCCCAGCCCCAGCATTTT	CASSDPAQPQHF
TRBJ2-7	NA	TRBV5-1	TRBD2	TGCGCCAGCAGCTTGGCCCCCCTGGCTAGCGGTTACTACGAGCAGTACTTC	CASSLAPLASGYYEQYF
TRBJ1-2	NA	TRBV6-5	TRBD1	TGTGCCAGCAGTTACTCGTCCCTAGGGACAGGGCATGGCTACACCTTC	CASSYSSLGTGHGYTF
TRBJ2-2	NA	TRBV5-4	TRBD2	TGTGCCAGCAGCCAGACTAGCGGGGGCCCGAACACCGGGGAGCTGTTTTTT	CASSQTSGGPNTGELFF
TRBJ2-6	once	TRBV5-1	NA	TGCGCCAGCAGTCTTGCCGGGATGATAGCTGGGGCCAACGTCCTGACTTTC	CASSLAGMIAGANVLTF
TRBJ1-1	once	TRBV10-3	NA	TGTGCCATCAGGGGTTCAGGGGATCACACTGAAGCTTTCTTT	CAIRGSGDHTEAFF
TRBJ2-2	NA	TRBV4-1	NA	TGCGCCAGTACGGGCGGAGCCGCGAACACCGGGGAGCTGTTTTTT	CASTGGAANTGELFF
TRBJ1-1	NA	TRBV19	NA	TGTGCCAGTAGTCCCTCGATGGGACTCCGGAACACTGAAGCTTTCTTT	CASSPSMGLRNTEAFF
TRBJ1-2	NA	TRBV28	NA	TGTGCCAGCAGTTTATCGCTTGAGGGGGACTATGGCTACACCTTC	CASSLSLEGDYGYTF
TRBJ2-7	once	TRBV4-2	NA	TGTGCCAGCAGCCAAGAGTCGATATTGCGGGATAGCTACGAGCAGTACTTC	CASSQESILRDSYEQYF
TRBJ2-7	NA	TRBV30	TRBD1	TGTGCCTCAACCGGGACAGGGGTCGGCGAGCAGTACTTC	CASTGTGVGEQYF
TRBJ1-5	NA	TRBV19	NA	TGTGCCAGTAGTAGTCAACAGGGTGGGAATCAGCCCCAGCATTTT	CASSSQQGGNQPQHF
TRBJ2-2	NA	TRBV7-2	TRBD2	TGTGCCAGCAGCTTAGCGGGACTAGCTATACAAGGGGAGCTGTTTTTT	CASSLAGLAIQGELFF
TRBJ2-2	NA	TRBV7-9	NA	TGTGCCAGCAGAGAAGGGAGATACCTAAACACCGGGGAGCTGTTTTTT	CASREGRYLNTGELFF
TRBJ2-2	NA	TRBV19	TRBD1	TGTGCCAGCCGAGGACAGGGGGCGACCCGGACTATAAACACCGGGGAGCTGTTTTTT	CASRGQGATRTINTGELFF
TRBJ1-2	NA	TRBV7-9	NA	TGTGCCAGCAGCCTATTGGGATCCTATGGCTACACCTTC	CASSLLGSYGYTF
TRBJ1-2	NA	TRBV20-1	NA	TGCAGTGCTAGAGGTGGGCTTGGCTACACCTTC	CSARGGLGYTF
TRBJ1-2	NA	TRBV28	NA	TGTGCCAGCATCTCAAACGAGGAGGCCTCCTATGGCTACACCTTC	CASISNEEASYGYTF
TRBJ1-6	NA	TRBV30	NA	TGTGCCTGGAGGAGGGACCGATCGGGATCACCCCTCCACTTT	CAWRRDRSGSPLHF
TRBJ1-1	NA	TRBV29-1	NA	TGCAGCGTTGAACGTCAGCCAAACACTGAAGCTTTCTTT	CSVERQPNTEAFF
TRBJ2-7	NA	TRBV10-3	NA	TGTGCCATTCCCTTGTCCTACGAGCAGTACTTC	CAIPLSYEQYF
TRBJ1-1	NA	TRBV18	NA	TGTGCCAGCTCACTTCTTTCAGGGAACACTGAAGCTTTCTTT	CASSLLSGNTEAFF
TRBJ2-2	NA	TRBV30	NA	TGTGCCTGGATGATAGCCGGGGAGCTGTTTTTT	CAWMIAGELFF
TRBJ1-2	NA	TRBV5-1	NA	TGCGCCAGCAGCTTGACGCCCGGGGAGGCCCTCTATGGCTACACCTTC	CASSLTPGEALYGYTF
TRBJ2-2	NA	TRBV18	TRBD1	TGTGCCAGCTCACCACTACAGGGGGCAGGAACCGGGGAGCTGTTTTTT	CASSPLQGAGTGELFF
TRBJ2-1	NA	TRBV10-3	TRBD2	TGTGCCATCAGTAATGGACTAGCGGGTACCTACAATGAGCAGTTCTTC	CAISNGLAGTYNEQFF
TRBJ2-3	NA	TRBV7-6	NA	TGTGCCAGCAGCTTAGAACGGGCAGATACGCAGTATTTT	CASSLERADTQYF
TRBJ2-5	NA	TRBV29-1	NA	TGCAGCGTTTCTGGGGAAGAGACCCAGTACTTC	CSVSGEETQYF
TRBJ2-1	NA	TRBV10-3	NA	TGTGCCATCAGAGGGGCGGAGCACAATGAGCAGTTCTTC	CAIRGAEHNEQFF
TRBJ2-1	NA	TRBV7-6	NA	TGTGCCAGCAGCTTAGACGGGTCCTCCTACAATGAGCAGTTCTTC	CASSLDGSSYNEQFF
TRBJ1-2	NA	TRBV2	NA	TGTGCCAGCAGTGAAGAGGGAGGGAATGGGGGCTACACCTTC	CASSEEGGNGGYTF
TRBJ2-3	NA	TRBV4-3	NA	TGCGCCAGCAGCCTGGGGACTTGGCCAGATACGCAGTATTTT	CASSLGTWPDTQYF
TRBJ1-2	NA	TRBV30	NA	TGTGCCTGGAGTGCCTACTATGGCTACACCTTC	CAWSAYYGYTF
TRBJ1-5	NA	TRBV6-1	NA	TGTGCCAGCACCCCGGTGGGGACGGGGAATCAGCCCCAGCATTTT	CASTPVGTGNQPQHF